This T cell receptor beta chain was identified in a study of blood T cell repertoires in COVID-19. Overall study: Sites across the United States, Italy and Spain contributed samples from acute and convalescent COVID-19.

This CDR3 comprises 15 residues. V lost 10 bases, J lost 7 bases, and 23 bases lay in between. CDR1 SEHNR and CDR2 FQNEAQ come from the germline V gene (reference sequence). The table came from immunoSEQ multiplex PCR; TCRdb's copy has only in-frame clones and leaves some out. Of about 330,000 clones in the sample, about 89% were seen once. Participants spanned ages about 18 to 100 years and resided in 20 to 30 US areas. Participants' reported clinical history set cohort assignment. Recovered status in Cohort 3 required two negative PCRs, clearance, or symptom resolution. The sequence was obtained from a woman aged 25 to 45 who had recovered from COVID-19. The sequenced material came from PBMCs or T cells enriched from blood (not recorded which). The V gene is TRBV7-9, the J gene TRBJ1-5; a weak D match, TRBD1 (6 bases). This CDR3 reads CATNPLAGELQPQHF. The CDR3 DNA is TGTGCCACCAACCCCCTGGCAGGGGAGTTGCAGCCCCAGCATTTT.